This is a list of T cell receptor beta chains from one sample in a study of OX40 agonist ivuxolimab in advanced cancers. TCRdb keeps only in-frame clones here, not all; method: immunoSEQ multiplex PCR. The table records around 60,000 clones, about 85% of them present only once. This material consisted of CD4+ or CD8+ T cells sorted from blood, taken in a trial of the OX40 agonist ivuxolimab. The receptors here all came from an adult with an advanced solid tumor such as melanoma, head and neck, liver or kidney cancer. CDR3s include the opening cysteine and the closing phenylalanine or tryptophan. The D gene is left open where the match is weak. The listing skips clone size in some rows; elsewhere it reads once, few, many or a size class.

cdr3_nt cdr3_aa clone_size j_call v_call d_call
TGTGCCAGCAGCATCTCGGGACGGGGTCGTAATGAGCAGTTCTTC CASSISGRGRNEQFF few TRBJ2-1 TRBV11-3 NA
TGTGCCACCCTCCGGGGGGGGTGGGACACTGAAGCTTTCTTT CATLRGGWDTEAFF once TRBJ1-1 TRBV7-2 NA
TGTGCCAGCAAAGGGGACCTGGCGGACAATGAGCAGTTCTTC CASKGDLADNEQFF NA TRBJ2-1 TRBV6-5 NA
TGTGCCAGCAGTGAAGTACAAGGGCCCCCCTACGAGCAGTACTTC CASSEVQGPPYEQYF NA TRBJ2-7 TRBV6-1 NA
TGTGCCAGCAGTGAAAATGGAGGGGTAAATCGCTACGAGCAGTACTTC CASSENGGVNRYEQYF once TRBJ2-7 TRBV6-1 NA
TGCGCCAGCAGCCCATACGGACAGGGATCGAGCTCTGGGGCCAACGTCCTGACTTTC CASSPYGQGSSSGANVLTF once TRBJ2-6 TRBV4-1 TRBD1
TGTGCCAGCAGTTTAAGAGTAGTCTACAGGGGAAATGGCTACACCTTC CASSLRVVYRGNGYTF NA TRBJ1-2 TRBV28 TRBD1
TGTGCCAGCAGCAACGGGGGTGGCAATGAGCAGTTCTTC CASSNGGGNEQFF NA TRBJ2-1 TRBV7-3 NA
TGTGCCAGCTCACCAGCCGGGACAGCCAAAAACATTCAGTACTTC CASSPAGTAKNIQYF NA TRBJ2-4 TRBV18 NA
TGTGCCAGCAGCGGAGGGGGCAGAAATGAGCAGTTCTTC CASSGGGRNEQFF NA TRBJ2-1 TRBV5-4 NA
TGCGCCAGCAGCGGAACCGGGACCGATACGCAGTATTTT CASSGTGTDTQYF NA TRBJ2-3 TRBV5-1 NA
TGTGCTAGCAGCACGGACAGGGAGGGAGAGCAGTACTTC CASSTDREGEQYF NA TRBJ2-7 TRBV7-7 NA
TGTGCCAGCAATTTACAGGGGGCGGAAAAACTGTTTTTT CASNLQGAEKLFF few TRBJ1-4 TRBV2 TRBD1
TGTGCCAGCAAAGGGGGAGATCAGCCCCAGCATTTT CASKGGDQPQHF few TRBJ1-5 TRBV28 NA
TGTGCCAGTAGTATAGTGGCAACTAATGAAAAACTGTTTTTT CASSIVATNEKLFF NA TRBJ1-4 TRBV19 NA
TGTGCCAGCAGCCAAGGACAGGGGGACACCGGGGAGCTGTTTTTT CASSQGQGDTGELFF NA TRBJ2-2 TRBV7-3 TRBD1
TGTGCCAGTAGTATGGGGACCGGCCGGGACAAATGGTACGAGCAGTACTTC CASSMGTGRDKWYEQYF NA TRBJ2-7 TRBV19 NA
TGTGCCAGCAGCTTAACTTTGAGGGACGATGAGCAGTTCTTC CASSLTLRDDEQFF NA TRBJ2-1 TRBV7-9 NA
TGTGCCAGCAGCTTAGTAGGGGTCCGGGAAGAGACCCAGTACTTC CASSLVGVREETQYF NA TRBJ2-5 TRBV7-8 NA
TGTGCCAGCTCACCGCCCGGACAGGGACGCGCTGAGCAGTACTTC CASSPPGQGRAEQYF NA TRBJ2-7 TRBV18 TRBD1
TGCGCCAGCAGCCTACTACAGGACAGGGGATTGGGTGAGCAGTTCTTC CASSLLQDRGLGEQFF NA TRBJ2-1 TRBV5-1 TRBD1
TGTGCCAGCAGCGTAGAGGGGGCCCCAACCGAGCAGTACTTC CASSVEGAPTEQYF NA TRBJ2-7 TRBV9 TRBD1
TGTGCCAGCAGCTCCCGAACTGAGACAGTCTCCTACGAGCAGTACTTC CASSSRTETVSYEQYF few TRBJ2-7 TRBV2 NA
TGTGCCAGCAGCTTAGGCCCGGGGGGAACCAACTACGAGCAGTACTTC CASSLGPGGTNYEQYF NA TRBJ2-7 TRBV7-2 TRBD2
TGCGCCAGCAGCCCCCCCTGGAGCGGGGGTCCTGGCGAGCAGTACTTC CASSPPWSGGPGEQYF NA TRBJ2-7 TRBV5-1 TRBD2
TGTGCCAGCAGACAAGGGGGAAACACCGGGGAGCTGTTTTTT CASRQGGNTGELFF NA TRBJ2-2 TRBV2 NA
TGTGCCAGTAGTATAGGTGGGTACAGGGAGAACGAGCAGTACTTC CASSIGGYRENEQYF NA TRBJ2-7 TRBV19 NA
TGTGCCAGCAGTCCACCGGACGGTGGCTACACCTTC CASSPPDGGYTF NA TRBJ1-2 TRBV27 NA
TGTGCCAGCAGCTTAGATAGGGGAGAGACCCAGTACTTC CASSLDRGETQYF NA TRBJ2-5 TRBV7-9 NA
TGTGCCAGCTCCTGGGCCCCGCCTGGTGAAGCTTTCTTT CASSWAPPGEAFF NA TRBJ1-1 TRBV7-2 NA
TGTGCCAGCAGTGACCCGGCAATACAGATTACTAGCACAGATACGCAGTATTTT CASSDPAIQITSTDTQYF NA TRBJ2-3 TRBV2 NA
TGTGCCAGCAGTTTAGCCCAGGATCGCGGCTACACCTTC CASSLAQDRGYTF once TRBJ1-2 TRBV27 NA
TGTGCCAGCAGCGTCATTGAGGGAGGCACCTCTGGGGCCAACGTCCTGACTTTC CASSVIEGGTSGANVLTF few TRBJ2-6 TRBV9 NA
TGTGCCAGCAACCCCCCCTTGGGACAGGGGCCGTATAGCAATCAGCCCCAGCATTTT CASNPPLGQGPYSNQPQHF once TRBJ1-5 TRBV28 TRBD1
TGTGCCATCAGTGAGTCCTTTCGGGACGGCTACACCTTC CAISESFRDGYTF NA TRBJ1-2 TRBV10-3 NA
TGTGCCAGTAGTATTGGAGGTTCTGGAAACACCATATATTTT CASSIGGSGNTIYF NA TRBJ1-3 TRBV19 NA
TGCGCCAGCAGCTTGGGGGGTGGACGTGGCTACACCTTC CASSLGGGRGYTF NA TRBJ1-2 TRBV5-1 NA
TGTGCCAGTCTAGGACTTGGAAGAAGGGAGGCTAACTATGGCTACACCTTC CASLGLGRREANYGYTF once TRBJ1-2 TRBV19 NA
TGTGCCAGCAGCGTAACAGGTACTAGCACAGATACGCAGTATTTT CASSVTGTSTDTQYF NA TRBJ2-3 TRBV9 NA
TGTGCCAGTAGTAACCCGACAGAGGGGCAGTTCTTC CASSNPTEGQFF once TRBJ2-1 TRBV19 NA
TGTGCCAGCAGCCCCGGTGGAGCCTACGAGCAGTACTTC CASSPGGAYEQYF NA TRBJ2-7 TRBV7-6 NA
TGTGCCAGCAGCTTAGCAGGAGCCATCTACGAGCAGTACTTC CASSLAGAIYEQYF NA TRBJ2-7 TRBV11-2 NA
TGTGCCAGCAGTTTAAGTTGGTCGCGCCCAGTGGCTTTCTTT CASSLSWSRPVAFF NA TRBJ1-1 TRBV27 NA
TGTGCCTGGAAGCTAACGGGAGGGCTAACAGATACGCAGTATTTT CAWKLTGGLTDTQYF NA TRBJ2-3 TRBV30 TRBD2
TGTGCCATCAGTGAGGGCCATGAGACCCAGTACTTC CAISEGHETQYF NA TRBJ2-5 TRBV10-3 NA
TGTGCCAGCAGCGGCGCCGGGACGGATTATAATTCACCCCTCCACTTT CASSGAGTDYNSPLHF NA TRBJ1-6 TRBV9 NA
TGTGCCAGCAGCTTAGGAGGGAGGGGCAATGAGCAGTTCTTC CASSLGGRGNEQFF NA TRBJ2-1 TRBV11-2 TRBD2
TGCGCCAGCAGCCAAGCGGAGGTTAGGAGGAGGAATCAGCCCCAGCATTTT CASSQAEVRRRNQPQHF few TRBJ1-5 TRBV4-1 NA
TGTGCCACCAGCAGGACTAGAGATACGCAGTATTTT CATSRTRDTQYF NA TRBJ2-3 TRBV15 NA
TGTGCCAGCAGTGAAGTGGACGTAGGGTGGTACGAGCAGTACTTC CASSEVDVGWYEQYF NA TRBJ2-7 TRBV6-1 NA
TGTGCCAGCAGCTCCGGTGCTGCTCCGAATGAGCAGTTCTTC CASSSGAAPNEQFF NA TRBJ2-1 TRBV7-2 NA
TGTGCCAGCAGTCTAAACAGGGGCGGCACTGAAGCTTTCTTT CASSLNRGGTEAFF NA TRBJ1-1 TRBV6-5 TRBD1
TGTGCCTCAAGAGAGGCAGGGGGCAATCAGCCCCAGCATTTT CASREAGGNQPQHF NA TRBJ1-5 TRBV6-1 NA
TGTGCCAGCAGCCCTACACAGGGTTGGAACACTGAAGCTTTCTTT CASSPTQGWNTEAFF NA TRBJ1-1 TRBV7-6 NA
TGTGCCAGCAGCATCCGGACAGGGGGTACCGGGGAGCTGTTTTTT CASSIRTGGTGELFF NA TRBJ2-2 TRBV5-4 TRBD1
TGTGCCAGCAGCCTAAGGCTCGGGCCAGATGGCTACACCTTC CASSLRLGPDGYTF once TRBJ1-2 TRBV7-2 NA
TGTGCCAGCAGCGCCTCGAAGGGCAGGGTCGACGAGCAGTTCTTC CASSASKGRVDEQFF NA TRBJ2-1 TRBV2 NA
TGTGCCAGCAGTGGAATACACGGTTGGGCTGAAGCTTTCTTT CASSGIHGWAEAFF NA TRBJ1-1 TRBV2 NA
TGCGCCAGCAGCCAAGAGGGTCAACAGGGGGCGGGTAAAAACATTCAGTACTTC CASSQEGQQGAGKNIQYF NA TRBJ2-4 TRBV4-3 TRBD1
TGTGCCAGCACGGACCACTACGAGCAGTACTTC CASTDHYEQYF once TRBJ2-7 TRBV28 NA